These 30 T cell receptor beta chains were all obtained from the same sample, sequenced in a study of T cell responses to AZD1222 COVID-19 vaccine. TCRdb's table, derived via immunoSEQ multiplex PCR, lists solely in-frame clones and lacks some. Here the sample spans 100,000 to 150,000 clones, roughly 93% being singletons. Sequenced material: peripheral blood, taken 28 days after the second AZD1222 dose. All receptors come from an adult who received the AZD1222 COVID-19 vaccine.

The CDR3 nucleotides read TGTGCCAGCAGCCCGCAGGGGAAGCTGTTTTTT. It translates to CASSPQGKLFF. The gene calls are TRBV7-9 and TRBJ2-2; TRBD1 might be the D (6 bases). CDR1 is SEHNR, CDR2 FQNEAQ, per germline (reference sequence). V was clipped by 5 bases and J by 12 bases, with 10 bases between them. CDR3 size: 11 residues.

The genes are TRBV4-1 and TRBJ2-1; no clear D gene. The V end was cut by 0 bases, the J end by 2 bases, with 8 bases between. CDR1 is MGHRA and CDR2 is YSYEKL in the germline V gene. The CDR3 is made up of 15 amino acids. As DNA, the CDR3 is TGCGCCAGCAGCCAAGAACGAGTCCCCTACAATGAGCAGTTCTTC. It specifies CASSQERVPYNEQFF.

The chain recombines TRBV5-1 with TRBJ2-1, with 12 bases lining up with TRBD2. In germline, CDR1 is SGHRS, CDR2 YFSETQ. The V and J ends lost 2 bases and 8 bases, in that order; junction bases with no gene match: 5. This CDR3 contains 15 residues. The CDR3 is CASSLTLAGGDEQFF. Here the CDR3 DNA reads TGCGCCAGCAGCTTAACACTAGCGGGAGGTGATGAGCAGTTCTTC.

This clone is labeled medium-sized (0.01 to 0.1%). CDR3: CASSQYGQGERTNEKLFF. CDR3 DNA sequence: TGTGCCAGCAGCCAATATGGGCAGGGGGAGAGGACTAATGAAAAACTGTTTTTT. The chain recombines TRBV4-2 with TRBJ1-4; 7 positions match TRBD1. V gave up 2 bases and J gave up 2 bases; unmatched junction bases: 11. Germline-derived CDR1 and CDR2 are LGHNA and YNFKEQ. The CDR3 covers 18 residues.

This sequence joins TRBV20-1 and TRBJ1-2; D gene ambiguous. The CDR3 loop spans 11 amino acids. V was clipped by 4 bases and J by 5 bases, with 8 bases between them. The germline gives CDR1 DFQATT, CDR2 SNEGSKA (reference sequence). CDR3 in amino acids: CSAILGYGYTF. CDR3 nucleotides: TGCAGTGCTATACTGGGGTATGGCTACACCTTC.

This chain links TRBV14 with TRBJ2-7; 9 bases match TRBD2. J was trimmed by 0 bases and V by 1 base; bases with no gene match: 1. The CDR3 covers 15 residues. CDR1 is SGHDN, CDR2 FVKESK, per germline. CDR3 region: CASSQGLADSYEQYF. In DNA form, the CDR3 reads TGTGCCAGCAGCCAAGGACTAGCGGACTCCTACGAGCAGTACTTC. The full variable domain, in which reference TRBV14 and TRBJ2-7 provide the parts outside the CDR3, is EAGVTQFPSHSVIEKGQTVTLRCDPISGHDNLYWYRRVMGKEIKFLLHFVKESKQDESGMPNNRFLAERTGGTYSTLKVQPAELEDSGVYFCASSQGLADSYEQYFGPGTRLTVT.

V gene TRBV6-5 combines with J gene TRBJ2-3; 8 bases match TRBD2. Germline assignment: CDR1 MNHEY and CDR2 SVGAGI. Trimming removed 4 bases from V and 6 bases from J; junction bases left unmatched: 9. The CDR3 is 15 amino acids. CDR3 sequence (DNA): TGTGCCAGCAGTTTTCAGCGGGAGAGCGGGGATACGCAGTATTTT. The encoded protein is CASSFQRESGDTQYF.

The J gene is TRBJ2-1, the V gene TRBV19, with 9 bases lining up with TRBD2. Germline lookup yields CDR1 LNHDA and CDR2 SQIVND (reference sequence). The CDR3 consists of 17 residues. V trimming: 1 base; J trimming: 4 bases; junction bases outside the gene matches: 8. CDR3 region: CASSIAAVLAGYNEQFF. As DNA, the CDR3 is TGTGCCAGTAGTATAGCTGCGGTGCTAGCGGGGTACAATGAGCAGTTCTTC.

This clone was counted between two and nine times. This sequence joins TRBV5-1 and TRBJ2-7; 10 nucleotides align to TRBD1. Germline loops: CDR1 SGHRS, CDR2 YFSETQ. The CDR3 contains 15 residues. J gave up 6 bases and V 0 bases, and 6 bases lay outside the gene matches. CDR3 sequence reads: CASSLAGQGLSEQYF. As DNA, the CDR3 is TGCGCCAGCAGCTTGGCGGGACAGGGGCTATCCGAGCAGTACTTC.

V usage is TRBV11-2 and J usage is TRBJ2-3, with D perhaps TRBD1 or TRBD2 (7 bases each). The CDR3 runs 16 residues. Looked up from germline, CDR1 is SGHAT and CDR2 is FQNNGV. V dropped 1 base and J dropped 3 bases, with 14 bases sitting between them. CDR3 sequence (DNA): TGTGCCAGCAGCTTAGGGGGGGGACAGTCGACAGATACGCAGTATTTT. Translation: CASSLGGGQSTDTQYF. The whole variable domain, remainder taken from reference TRBV11-2 and TRBJ2-3, is EAGVAQSPRYKIIEKRQSVAFWCNPISGHATLYWYQQILGQGPKLLIQFQNNGVVDDSQLPKDRFSAERLKGVDSTLKIQPAKLEDSAVYLCASSLGGGQSTDTQYFGPGTRLTVL.

The chain has TRBV9 and TRBJ1-1, with 9 bases matching TRBD1. The CDR3 runs to 14 residues. V shed 7 bases, J shed 1 base, and the junction held 5 bases outside the gene matches. The germline V gene has CDR1 SGDLS and CDR2 YYNGEE. The CDR3 DNA reads TGTGCCAGCCGCACAGGGGGCTGGAACACTGAAGCTTTCTTT. Translation: CASRTGGWNTEAFF. The whole variable domain, filled in from reference TRBV9 and TRBJ1-1, reads DSGVTQTPKHLITATGQRVTLRCSPRSGDLSVYWYQQSLDQGLQFLIQYYNGEERAKGNILERFSAQQFPDLHSELNLSSLELGDSALYFCASRTGGWNTEAFFGQGTRLTVV.

This sequence joins TRBV27 and TRBJ2-1, with 8 bases identical to TRBD1. Trimming took 4 bases from V and 4 from J; bases not matched to a gene: 12. Germline V gene lookup returns CDR1 MNHEY and CDR2 SMNVEV (reference sequence). This CDR3 region has 17 residues. Here the CDR3 DNA reads TGTGCCAGCAGTTCCCGCCGGACAGGGCCCGGGTACAATGAGCAGTTCTTC. Amino acids: CASSSRRTGPGYNEQFF.

The rearrangement uses TRBV27 and TRBJ2-2, with TRBD2 matching 10 bases. The CDR3 runs to 17 residues. Germline assignment: CDR1 MNHEY and CDR2 SMNVEV (reference sequence). V shed 5 bases and J 3 bases; nucleotides not matched to a gene: 9. The CDR3 region is CASSGAGGFSHTGELFF. The DNA of the CDR3 is TGTGCCAGCAGTGGAGCGGGAGGGTTTAGTCACACCGGGGAGCTGTTTTTT.

This chain joins TRBV21-1 and TRBJ2-2; the tabulated D call, TRBD2, remains unverified against the DNA. TRBV21-1 is a pseudogene locus. The CDR3 spans 16 residues. Written as DNA, the CDR3 is TGTGCCAGCAGCATATCGACCCCCGGGATGGCCGGGGAGCTGTTTTTT. It translates to CASSISTPGMAGELFF.

This chain joins TRBV4-2 and TRBJ2-7; 10 nucleotides align to TRBD2. Germline V gene data show CDR1 as LGHNA and CDR2 as YNFKEQ. V trimming: 1 base; J trimming: 1 base; junction bases outside the gene matches: 4. CDR3 length equals 16 residues. CDR3 sequence: CASSQGTSGKSYEQYF. In DNA form, the CDR3 reads TGTGCCAGCAGCCAAGGGACTAGCGGCAAATCCTACGAGCAGTACTTC.

The V gene is TRBV3-1 (or the pseudogene TRBV3-2), the J gene TRBJ2-7, with a possible D match to TRBD2 (5 bases). Trimming pared 1 base from V and 0 bases from J, leaving 7 bases between. CDR1 and CDR2 from the germline V gene are LGHDT and YNNKEL (reference sequence). This CDR3 is built from 14 residues. The chain's CDR3 is CASSQVGISYEQYF. In DNA, the CDR3 is TGTGCCAGCAGCCAAGTCGGGATCTCCTACGAGCAGTACTTC.

The chain employs TRBV7-8 and TRBJ2-5; D not resolved. The V end lost 1 base, the J end lost 2 bases, and 14 bases lay between the germline ends. This CDR3 is 16 amino acids long. Germline V gives CDR1 SGHVS, CDR2 FQNEAQ. In DNA, the CDR3 is TGTGCCAGCAGCTTAGGCCCCAAGCTGTCACAAGAGACCCAGTACTTC. This codes for CASSLGPKLSQETQYF.

The chain couples TRBV6-5 to TRBJ2-1; D is uncertain. CDR1 is MNHEY and CDR2 is SVGAGI in the germline V gene. The CDR3 contains 10 residues. Trimming pared 9 bases from V and 5 bases from J, leaving 5 bases between. The CDR3: CASRDNEQFF. The CDR3 DNA reads as TGTGCCAGTCGGGACAATGAGCAGTTCTTC.

J is TRBJ1-1 and V is TRBV6-2 or TRBV6-3, with D maybe TRBD1 (6 bases). The length of the CDR3 is 15 residues. The germline gives CDR1 MNHEY, CDR2 SVGEGT. Trimming took off 4 bases at V and 4 bases at J, with 16 bases between the two ends. The CDR3 here is CASSWGARPTTEAFF. The DNA of the CDR3 is TGTGCCAGCAGTTGGGGGGCTCGCCCTACCACTGAAGCTTTCTTT.

The chain recombines TRBV19 with TRBJ1-2, with D hard to call. Trimming pared 3 bases from V and 1 base from J, leaving 18 bases between. This CDR3 comprises 17 residues. Germline values: CDR1 LNHDA, CDR2 SQIVND (reference sequence). The CDR3 region has the DNA TGTGCCAGTAGTATGGGTGCCCGGCTCTTCAATAACTATGGCTACACCTTC. Its protein product is CASSMGARLFNNYGYTF. The full variable domain, completed using reference TRBV19 and TRBJ1-2, is DGGITQSPKYLFRKEGQNVTLSCEQNLNHDAMYWYRQDPGQGLRLIYYSQIVNDFQKGDIAEGYSVSREKKESFPLTVTSAQKNPTAFYLCASSMGARLFNNYGYTFGSGTRLTVV.

V gene TRBV5-6 combines with J gene TRBJ2-4, with unresolved D. Germline values: CDR1 SGHDT, CDR2 YYEEEE. Trimming cost V 0 bases and J 8 bases, with 15 bases left between them. The CDR3 consists of 15 residues. The CDR3 here is CASSLAPQVVHIQYF. CDR3 DNA sequence: TGTGCCAGCAGCTTGGCCCCGCAGGTTGTTCACATTCAGTACTTC. The whole variable domain, remainder taken from reference TRBV5-6 and TRBJ2-4, is DAGVTQSPTHLIKTRGQQVTLRCSPKSGHDTVSWYQQALGQGPQFIFQYYEEEERQRGNFPDRFSGHQFPNYSSELNVNALLLGDSALYLCASSLAPQVVHIQYFGAGTRLSVL.

The rearrangement joins TRBV7-8 to TRBJ2-2, with no clear D. The CDR3 runs to 12 residues. Per the germline V gene, CDR1 is SGHVS and CDR2 is FQNEAQ. The V end lost 6 bases, the J end lost 1 base, and 3 bases lay between the germline ends. In nucleotides, the CDR3 is TGTGCCAGCAGAAGGAACACCGGGGAGCTGTTTTTT. This gives the protein CASRRNTGELFF.

The chain has TRBV5-1 and TRBJ2-7, with 11 bases lining up with TRBD1. The CDR3 runs 16 residues. Germline V lookup: CDR1 SGHRS, CDR2 YFSETQ. V dropped 4 bases and J dropped 4; count of bases not matched to a gene: 10. CDR3 protein: CASSPGFGQGAYEQYF. In nucleotides, the CDR3 is TGCGCCAGCAGCCCGGGTTTTGGACAGGGGGCTTACGAGCAGTACTTC.

The gene calls are TRBV7-9 and TRBJ2-3; tentative D call: TRBD2 (5 bases). This CDR3 region has 14 residues. V lost 5 bases, J lost 7 bases, and 16 bases lay in between. Germline V CDR1 and CDR2: SEHNR, FQNEAQ (reference sequence). The DNA for the CDR3 is TGTGCCAGCAGCCCCCGATCCACTAGAAATACGCAGTATTTT. This sequence encodes CASSPRSTRNTQYF.

The gene calls are TRBV7-9 and TRBJ1-2, with 7 bases lining up with TRBD1. The CDR3 is 15 amino acids. The germline V gene has CDR1 SEHNR and CDR2 FQNEAQ (reference sequence). The junction had 6 bases not matched to a gene; V was cut back by 1 base and J by 4 bases. CDR3 bases: TGTGCCAGCAGCTTAGGATCGACAGGGTTCTATGGCTACACCTTC. Protein sequence: CASSLGSTGFYGYTF.

The rearrangement joins TRBV2 to TRBJ1-5, with D tentatively TRBD1 (5 bases). Germline CDR1 SNHLY, CDR2 FYNNEI. The CDR3 totals 13 residues. The germline V and J ends were trimmed by 4 bases and 6 bases, with 10 bases remaining between them. The CDR3 here is CASSVGGFQPQHF. CDR3 coding DNA: TGTGCCAGCAGTGTGGGGGGTTTTCAGCCCCAGCATTTT.

This clone rates as medium-sized (0.01 to 0.1%). The J gene is TRBJ1-5, the V gene TRBV5-1; D ambiguous. V was clipped by 0 bases and J by 5 bases, with 9 bases between them. From germline, CDR1 is SGHRS and CDR2 YFSETQ. CDR3 size: 14 residues. CDR3: CASSLEFGYQPQHF. The DNA of the CDR3 is TGCGCCAGCAGCTTGGAGTTTGGATATCAGCCCCAGCATTTT.

The V gene is TRBV7-9, the J gene TRBJ1-1; D possibly corresponds to TRBD1 (6 bases). V lost 2 bases to trimming and J lost 7 bases, with 11 bases between them. Germline values: CDR1 SEHNR, CDR2 FQNEAQ (reference sequence). The CDR3 consists of 13 residues. The CDR3 spells CASSLMGADEAFF. The CDR3 nucleotides are TGTGCCAGCAGCTTAATGGGGGCAGATGAAGCTTTCTTT.

This clone showed up just once. The CDR3 reads CASSHVNPGQHGYTF. In DNA, the CDR3 is TGTGCCAGCAGCCACGTCAACCCGGGACAGCATGGCTACACCTTC. V and J are TRBV4-2 and TRBJ1-2; 7 nucleotides agree with TRBD1. The CDR3 is 15 amino acids. Germline CDR1 LGHNA, CDR2 YNFKEQ. V gave up 3 bases and J gave up 6 bases; unmatched junction bases: 10.

The V gene is TRBV6-5, the J gene TRBJ2-5; unclear D gene. V dropped 7 bases and J dropped 3 bases, with 9 bases sitting between them. CDR3 size: 12 residues. Germline loops: CDR1 MNHEY, CDR2 SVGAGI. CDR3 sequence reads: CASKVGEETQYF. CDR3 DNA sequence: TGTGCCAGCAAGGTCGGTGAAGAGACCCAGTACTTC.